This T cell receptor (beta chain) appears in the sequencing data of a study of response to subunit inactivated influenza vaccine. MiXCR, applied by TCRdb to the RT-PCR reads, yields one record per CDR3 protein. This sample carries about 540,000 distinct CDR3 sequences, roughly 25% of them seen once, and the ten largest clones take 2.8%. V dropped 0 bases and J dropped 3 bases, with 11 bases sitting between them. Germline V CDR1 and CDR2: SGDLS, YYNGEE. The CDR3 is made up of 15 amino acids. This clonotype was detected ten times or more. This sample also belongs to another study, concerning T cells expressing NK-cell markers. According to that study: Beta-chain TCR cDNA was generated via 5'RACE template switching with UMIs. Researchers got TCR beta repertoires out of sorted CD3+CD56+NKG2C+, CD3+CD56+NKG2C- and CD3+CD56-NKG2C+ T cells. In several donors, dominant CD3+CD56+NKG2C+ clones formed about 1.0-7.0% of CD8+ cells.

The source of this sequence is a man aged 45-65 years who received an inactivated influenza vaccine. V is TRBV9 and J is TRBJ2-3; D is uncertain. Sequenced here: CD4+ T cells sorted from PBMCs, sampled roughly 12 days after vaccination. The CDR3 bases are TGTGCCAGCAGCGTAGGGTTAATAACGACAGATACGCAGTATTTT. Amino acid sequence: CASSVGLITTDTQYF.